Only one count was recorded for the clone carrying this TCR beta chain. Only in-frame clones appear in the TCRdb table, and some are missing; sequencing was by immunoSEQ multiplex PCR. The sample records 70,000 to 95,000 clones, roughly 90% being singletons. The source of the sample is a study of blood T cell repertoires in COVID-19. V lost 10 bases and J lost 2, with 10 bases in between. This CDR3 is 12 amino acids long. Germline V gives CDR1 MNHEY, CDR2 SVGAGI. V is TRBV6-5 and J is TRBJ2-3; D perhaps matches TRBD1 (5 bases). The receptor's source is a man aged 50 to 60 with COVID-19, enrolled during active disease. Sequencing input: peripheral blood. The CDR3 sequence is CATRQFTDTQYF. The CDR3 nucleotides read TGTGCCACCAGACAGTTCACAGATACGCAGTATTTT.